These 9 T cell receptor beta chains share one sample of origin, sequenced in a study of T cell clones after liver transplantation. The assay was immunoSEQ multiplex PCR, and TCRdb's table has in-frame clones only and misses some. The table shows 20,000 or so clones, with approximately 95% occurring only once. The sequences come from CD8+ T cells from blood, collected approximately 26 months after liver transplant. Receptors originate from a human patient who received a liver transplant. Part of the T cell pool may stem from the graft donor.

V gene TRBV5-6 combines with J gene TRBJ2-7; D gene unclear. Germline CDR1 is SGHDT and CDR2 is YYEEEE. V lost 4 bases to trimming and J lost 3 bases, with 11 bases between them. The CDR3 covers 13 residues. The CDR3 protein is CASSADGGYEQYF. The CDR3 nucleotides read TGTGCCAGCAGCGCGGACGGTGGCTACGAGCAGTACTTC.

This chain connects TRBV7-3 to TRBJ2-1; the D gene is possibly TRBD2 (6 bases). This CDR3 contains 14 residues. In germline, CDR1 is SGHTA, CDR2 FQGTGA. Deletions cut 6 bases from V and 5 bases from J, with 14 bases between. Here the CDR3 reads CASSRLGDHNEQFF. The CDR3 DNA reads TGTGCCAGCAGTCGACTAGGCGACCACAATGAGCAGTTCTTC.

The genes are TRBV6-1 and TRBJ2-5; TRBD1 matches 8 bases. CDR3 length: 15 residues. Trimming cost V 3 bases and J 5 bases; bases outside gene matches: 8. Germline values: CDR1 MNHNS, CDR2 SASEGT. This CDR3 reads CASSEYRGSVETQYF. In nucleotides, the CDR3 is TGTGCCAGCAGTGAGTACAGGGGGTCGGTTGAGACCCAGTACTTC.

The chain's CDR3 is CASSVGQGGTEAFF. CDR3 coding DNA: TGTGCCAGCAGCGTCGGACAGGGGGGAACTGAAGCTTTCTTT. V is TRBV9 and J is TRBJ1-1, with 10 bases identical to TRBD1. This CDR3 is built from 14 residues. Trimming took 2 bases from V and 5 from J; bases not matched to a gene: 3. Per germline, CDR1 SGDLS and CDR2 YYNGEE.

This chain links TRBV9 with TRBJ2-1, with TRBD2 as a possible D gene (6 bases). V was cut by 4 bases and J by 4 bases, with 9 bases left in between. The CDR3 covers 13 residues. In germline, CDR1 is SGDLS, CDR2 YYNGEE. The CDR3 nucleotides read TGTGCCAGCAGCCCTGGACTATACAATGAGCAGTTCTTC. The encoded protein is CASSPGLYNEQFF.

This chain uses TRBV6-1 with TRBJ2-3, with D perhaps matching TRBD2 (5 bases). The ends were cut back, 0 bases at V and 3 bases at J, with 13 bases in the middle. There are 16 residues in the CDR3. The germline V gene encodes CDR1 MNHNS and CDR2 SASEGT. The CDR3 sequence: CASSEALAKVTDTQYF. The CDR3 DNA reads as TGTGCCAGCAGTGAAGCGTTAGCGAAAGTGACAGATACGCAGTATTTT.

This clone appeared once. The genes are TRBV10-1 and TRBJ2-1; 10 nucleotides line up with TRBD1. Germline-derived CDR1 and CDR2 are WNHNN and SYGVQD (reference sequence). This CDR3 is built from 14 residues. The trim removed 5 bases at V and 8 bases at J, leaving 6 bases unmatched. This chain's CDR3 is CASSSGTGVHEQFF. The CDR3 DNA reads TGCGCCAGCAGTTCCGGGACAGGGGTCCATGAGCAGTTCTTC.

The chain recombines TRBV4-1 with TRBJ1-2, with D possibly TRBD1 on 5 matching bases. The CDR3 runs to 14 residues. V was clipped by 1 base and J by 10 bases, with 16 bases between them. The V gene's germline CDR1 is MGHRA and CDR2 YSYEKL. CDR3 protein: CASSQVEGLGDYTF. CDR3 nucleotide sequence: TGCGCCAGCAGCCAAGTGGAGGGATTGGGGGACTACACCTTC.

J is TRBJ2-3 and V is TRBV7-2; TRBD1 agrees at 7 bases. The CDR3 is 15 amino acids. Losses at the gene ends were 5 bases for V and 2 bases for J; bases not matched to a gene: 7. Germline V gene data show CDR1 as SGHTA and CDR2 as FQGNSA. In DNA form, the CDR3 reads TGTGCCAGCAGCCATCTCGGGACAGACACAGATACGCAGTATTTT. Protein: CASSHLGTDTDTQYF. The full variable domain, with the rest looked up from reference TRBV7-2 and TRBJ2-3, is GAGVSQSPSNKVTEKGKDVELRCDPISGHTALYWYRQSLGQGLEFLIYFQGNSAPDKSGLPSDRFSAERTGGSVSTLTIQRTQQEDSAVYLCASSHLGTDTDTQYFGPGTRLTVL.